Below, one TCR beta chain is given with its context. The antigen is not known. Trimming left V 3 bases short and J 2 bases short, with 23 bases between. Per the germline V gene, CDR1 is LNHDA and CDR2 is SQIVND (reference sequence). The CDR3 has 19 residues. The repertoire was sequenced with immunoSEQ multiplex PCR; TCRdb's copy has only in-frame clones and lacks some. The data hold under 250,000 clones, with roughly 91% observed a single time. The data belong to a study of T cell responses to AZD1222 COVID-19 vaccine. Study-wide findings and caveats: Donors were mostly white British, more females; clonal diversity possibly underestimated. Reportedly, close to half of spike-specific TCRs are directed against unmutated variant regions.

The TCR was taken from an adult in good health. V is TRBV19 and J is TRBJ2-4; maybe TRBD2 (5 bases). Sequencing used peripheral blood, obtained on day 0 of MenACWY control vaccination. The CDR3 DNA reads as TGTGCCAGTAGTATGGGGAGTTTCGACGGAGCCGGATCCAAAAACATTCAGTACTTC. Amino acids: CASSMGSFDGAGSKNIQYF.